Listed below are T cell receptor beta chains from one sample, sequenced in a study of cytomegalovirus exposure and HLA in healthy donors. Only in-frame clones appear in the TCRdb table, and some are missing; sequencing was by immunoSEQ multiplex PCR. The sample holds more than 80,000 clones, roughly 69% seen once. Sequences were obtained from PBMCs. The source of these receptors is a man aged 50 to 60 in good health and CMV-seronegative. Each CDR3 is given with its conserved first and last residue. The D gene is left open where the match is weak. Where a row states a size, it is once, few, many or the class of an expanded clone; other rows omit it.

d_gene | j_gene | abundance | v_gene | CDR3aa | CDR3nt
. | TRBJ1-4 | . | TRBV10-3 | CAISPTETNEKLFF | TGTGCCATCAGCCCGACGGAGACTAATGAAAAACTGTTTTTT
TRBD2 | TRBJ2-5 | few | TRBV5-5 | CASSFSGGALETQYF | TGTGCCAGCAGTTTTAGCGGGGGGGCCTTGGAGACCCAGTACTTC
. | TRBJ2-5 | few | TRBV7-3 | CASSLGAPETQYF | TGTGCCAGCAGCTTGGGGGCTCCAGAGACCCAGTACTTC
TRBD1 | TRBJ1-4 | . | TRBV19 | CASSRDRVRAGEKLFF | TGTGCCAGTAGTCGGGACAGGGTGAGGGCAGGTGAAAAACTGTTTTTT
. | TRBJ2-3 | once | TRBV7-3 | CASSLNWQVVSTDTQYF | TGTGCCAGCAGCTTAAATTGGCAGGTGGTTAGCACAGATACGCAGTATTTT
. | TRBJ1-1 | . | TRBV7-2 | CASSLVGQENTEAFF | TGTGCCAGCAGCTTAGTGGGCCAGGAGAACACTGAAGCTTTCTTT
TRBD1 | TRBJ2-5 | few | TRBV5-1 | CATTTGQGAPETQYF | TGCGCCACCACAACTGGGCAGGGGGCCCCAGAGACCCAGTACTTC
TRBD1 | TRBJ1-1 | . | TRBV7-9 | CASSWGGQGAAEAFF | TGTGCCAGCAGCTGGGGAGGGCAGGGGGCCGCTGAAGCTTTCTTT
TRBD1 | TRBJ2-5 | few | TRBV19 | CASGTGGQETQYF | TGTGCCAGTGGGACAGGGGGTCAAGAGACCCAGTACTTC
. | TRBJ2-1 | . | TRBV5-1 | CASSWALDEQFF | TGCGCCAGCAGCTGGGCGTTGGATGAGCAGTTCTTC
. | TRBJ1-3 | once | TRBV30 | CAWTGTGGDFPGNTIYF | TGTGCCTGGACCGGGACGGGGGGCGACTTCCCTGGAAACACCATATATTTT
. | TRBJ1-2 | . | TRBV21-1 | CASSTYSIYGYTF | TGTGCCAGCAGTACCTACTCCATCTATGGCTACACCTTC